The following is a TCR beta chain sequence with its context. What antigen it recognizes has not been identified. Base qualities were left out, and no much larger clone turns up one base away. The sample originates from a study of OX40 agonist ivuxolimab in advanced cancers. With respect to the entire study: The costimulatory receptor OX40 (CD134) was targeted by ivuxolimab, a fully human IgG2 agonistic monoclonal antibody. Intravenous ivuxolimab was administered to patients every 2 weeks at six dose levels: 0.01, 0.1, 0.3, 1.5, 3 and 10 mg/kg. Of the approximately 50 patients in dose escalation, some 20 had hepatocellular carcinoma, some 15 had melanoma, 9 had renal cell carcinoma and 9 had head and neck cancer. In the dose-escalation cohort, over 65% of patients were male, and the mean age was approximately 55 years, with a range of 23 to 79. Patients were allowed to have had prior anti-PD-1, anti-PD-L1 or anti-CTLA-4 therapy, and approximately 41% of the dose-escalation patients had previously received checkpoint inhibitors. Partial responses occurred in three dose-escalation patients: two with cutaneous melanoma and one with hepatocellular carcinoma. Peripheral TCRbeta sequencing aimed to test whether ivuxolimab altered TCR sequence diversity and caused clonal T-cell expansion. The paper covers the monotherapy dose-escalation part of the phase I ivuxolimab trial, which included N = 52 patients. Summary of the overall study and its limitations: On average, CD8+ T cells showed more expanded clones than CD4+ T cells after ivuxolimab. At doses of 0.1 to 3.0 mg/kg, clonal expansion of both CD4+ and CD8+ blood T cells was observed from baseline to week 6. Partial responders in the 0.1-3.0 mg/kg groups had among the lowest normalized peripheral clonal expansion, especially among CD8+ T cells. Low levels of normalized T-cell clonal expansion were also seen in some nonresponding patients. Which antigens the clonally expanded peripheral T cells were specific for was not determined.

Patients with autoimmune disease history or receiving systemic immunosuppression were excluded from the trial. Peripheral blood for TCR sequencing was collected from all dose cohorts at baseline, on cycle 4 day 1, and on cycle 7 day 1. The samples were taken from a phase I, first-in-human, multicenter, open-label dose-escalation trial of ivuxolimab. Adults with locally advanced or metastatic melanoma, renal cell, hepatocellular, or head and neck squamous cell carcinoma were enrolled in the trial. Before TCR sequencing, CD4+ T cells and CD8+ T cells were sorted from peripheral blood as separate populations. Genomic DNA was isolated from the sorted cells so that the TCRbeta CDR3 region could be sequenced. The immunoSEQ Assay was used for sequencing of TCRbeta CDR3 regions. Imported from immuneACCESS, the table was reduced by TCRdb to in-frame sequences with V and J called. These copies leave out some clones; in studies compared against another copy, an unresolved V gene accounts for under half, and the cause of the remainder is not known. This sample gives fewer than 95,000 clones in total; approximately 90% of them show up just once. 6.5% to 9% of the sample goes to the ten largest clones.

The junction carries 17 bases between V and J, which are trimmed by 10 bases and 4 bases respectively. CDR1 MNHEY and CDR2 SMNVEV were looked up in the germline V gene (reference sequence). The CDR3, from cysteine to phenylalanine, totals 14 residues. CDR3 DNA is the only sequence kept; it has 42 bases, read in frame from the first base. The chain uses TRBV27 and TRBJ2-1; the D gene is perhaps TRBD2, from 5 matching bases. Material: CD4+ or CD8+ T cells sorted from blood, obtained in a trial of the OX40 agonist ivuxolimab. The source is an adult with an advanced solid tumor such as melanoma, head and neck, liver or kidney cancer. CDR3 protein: CATSGLAAYNEQFF. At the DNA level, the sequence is TGTGCCACCTCAGGACTGGCGGCTTACAATGAGCAGTTCTTC.